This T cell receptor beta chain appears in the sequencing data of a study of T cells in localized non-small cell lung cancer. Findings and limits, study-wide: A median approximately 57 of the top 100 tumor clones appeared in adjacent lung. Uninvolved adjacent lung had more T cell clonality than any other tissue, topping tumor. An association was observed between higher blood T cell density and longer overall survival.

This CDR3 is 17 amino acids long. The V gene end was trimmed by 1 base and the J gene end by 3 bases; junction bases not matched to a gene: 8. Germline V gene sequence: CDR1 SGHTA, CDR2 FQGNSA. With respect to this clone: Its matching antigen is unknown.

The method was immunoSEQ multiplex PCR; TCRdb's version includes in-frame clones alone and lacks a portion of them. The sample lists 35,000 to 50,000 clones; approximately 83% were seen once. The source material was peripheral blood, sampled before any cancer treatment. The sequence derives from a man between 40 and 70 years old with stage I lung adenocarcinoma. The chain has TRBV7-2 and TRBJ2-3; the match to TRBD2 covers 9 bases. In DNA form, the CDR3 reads TGTGCCAGCAGCTTAGGTCCTTTAGCGGGAGTGACAGATACGCAGTATTTT. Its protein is CASSLGPLAGVTDTQYF.